In its sample, the clone carrying this T cell receptor beta chain was seen a few times. Its antigen is not identified. This sample was taken from a study of T cell responses to AZD1222 COVID-19 vaccine. Study-wide results and caveats: Spike-specific TCR depth and breadth grew after two AZD1222 doses. Nearly half of spike-specific TCRs reportedly target variant regions that are unmutated in the B.1.351 and B.1.1.7 variants.

TCRdb's copy holds only in-frame clones and misses some; the assay was immunoSEQ multiplex PCR. The table lists 75,000 to 100,000 clones, roughly nine tenths of them singletons. Germline V CDR1 and CDR2: SGHRS, YFSETQ. The CDR3 consists of 15 residues. V was pared by 0 bases and J by 7 bases, with 13 bases between. Sequenced here: peripheral blood, sampled on day 0 of AZD1222 vaccination. The V and J genes are TRBV5-1 and TRBJ1-4, with D possibly matching TRBD1 (6 bases). The TCR sequence derives from an adult in good health. The CDR3 region has the DNA TGCGCCAGCAGCTTGGAGGCAGGGGCGGGTGAAAAACTGTTTTTT. Amino acid sequence: CASSLEAGAGEKLFF.